Below, 6 T cell receptor beta chains from the same sample are listed, as sequenced in a study of T cell changes during pregnancy in multiple sclerosis. Clones were sequenced by immunoSEQ multiplex PCR, and TCRdb holds only the in-frame ones, with some missing. The sample shows roughly 40,000 clones, 80% to 95% of them seen only once. This specimen was CD4+ T cells from peripheral blood mononuclear cells, taken in the second trimester of pregnancy. The source is a female donor in good health, enrolled as a control in a pregnancy study.

The chain couples TRBV11-2 to TRBJ2-7; TRBD2 matches 12 bases. The CDR3 sequence is 15 residues long. V shed 5 bases, J shed 2 bases, and the junction held 4 bases outside the gene matches. Germline V lookup: CDR1 SGHAT, CDR2 FQNNGV. The CDR3 is CASSLTSGGAYEQYF. The DNA for the CDR3 is TGTGCCAGCAGCCTGACTAGCGGGGGCGCCTACGAGCAGTACTTC.

The rearrangement uses TRBV2 and TRBJ2-6; D gene ambiguous. Germline V gene data show CDR1 as SNHLY and CDR2 as FYNNEI. V gave up 8 bases and J gave up 2 bases, with 7 bases separating them. The CDR3 is made up of 13 amino acids. DNA for the CDR3: TGTGCCAGCGTCTGGCCTGGGGCCAACGTCCTGACTTTC. This encodes CASVWPGANVLTF.

V gene TRBV7-9 combines with J gene TRBJ2-7, with 7 bases that match TRBD2. Germline V CDR1 and CDR2: SEHNR, FQNEAQ (reference sequence). The CDR3 sequence is 14 residues long. The J segment lost 2 bases and the V segment lost 4 bases, leaving 5 bases of the junction unmatched. The CDR3 loop reads CASSSSSGTYEQYF. The DNA of the CDR3 is TGTGCCAGCAGCTCCTCTAGCGGAACCTACGAGCAGTACTTC.

The rearrangement links TRBV30 to TRBJ1-1; 9 nucleotides line up with TRBD1. The CDR3 runs to 19 residues. Germline V gene lookup returns CDR1 GTSNPN and CDR2 SVGIG (reference sequence). V dropped 1 base and J dropped 0; count of bases not matched to a gene: 15. In DNA, the CDR3 is TGTGCCTGGAGTGGTGCCCGCAACTTCGGGACAGGGATGAACACTGAAGCTTTCTTT. It specifies CAWSGARNFGTGMNTEAFF.

The rearrangement uses TRBV29-1 and TRBJ1-2; TRBD1 might be the D (6 bases). This CDR3 has 14 amino acids. Germline V CDR1 and CDR2: SQVTM, ANQGSEA. The germline V and J ends were trimmed by 3 bases and 8 bases, with 19 bases remaining between them. The CDR3 sequence is CSVDRVSTGHGYTF. DNA for the CDR3: TGCAGCGTTGATCGAGTTTCGACAGGTCACGGCTACACCTTC. Using reference TRBV29-1 and TRBJ1-2 for the parts outside the CDR3, the full variable domain is SAVISQKPSRDICQRGTSLTIQCQVDSQVTMMFWYRQQPGQSLTLIATANQGSEATYESGFVIDKFPISRPNLTFSTLTVSNMSPEDSSIYLCSVDRVSTGHGYTFGSGTRLTVV.

J is TRBJ1-2 and V is TRBV18; D possibly corresponds to TRBD1 (5 bases). CDR1 is KGHSH and CDR2 is LQKENI in the germline V gene. CDR3 length: 14 residues. Trimming shortened V by 3 bases and J by 2 bases, and 10 bases separated the two germline ends. The CDR3 reads CASSPIDRNYGYTF. The CDR3 nucleotides read TGTGCCAGCTCACCGATAGACAGAAACTATGGCTACACCTTC. The whole variable domain, remainder taken from reference TRBV18 and TRBJ1-2, is NAGVMQNPRHLVRRRGQEARLRCSPMKGHSHVYWYRQLPEEGLKFMVYLQKENIIDESGMPKERFSAEFPKEGPSILRIQQVVRGDSAAYFCASSPIDRNYGYTFGSGTRLTVV.